Included here is one T cell receptor (beta chain) sequence, with context. What this receptor recognizes is not known. Base qualities are not provided; no much larger clone lies one nucleotide away. The cohort was made up of 666 healthy bone marrow donors. At the time of sampling, every cohort member was nominally healthy, though immune exposures that went unrecorded were likely present. The donor was CMV seronegative and belonged to the group of 320 or so seronegative cohort members. Each donor provided a peripheral blood sample, and peripheral blood mononuclear cells were used for TCR beta sequencing. The Qiagen DNeasy Blood Extraction Kit was used to extract genomic DNA from the blood cell samples. The library was generated by the immunoSEQ multiplex PCR assay. The multiplex PCR relied on a mix of 60 forward primers for TCR Vbeta segments and 13 reverse primers for TCR Jbeta segments. The CDR3 region of rearranged TCR beta genes was amplified from genomic DNA by a multiplex PCR assay. The amplified TCR beta libraries were sequenced on the Illumina HiSeq System as 87-base-pair reads. The study's processing was this. A later analysis counted approximately 74 million unique TCR beta chains across the 640 or so repertoires, and approximately 11 million of these chains were shared by at least two donors. Raw reads were error-corrected and collapsed into unique sequences with a nearest-neighbor algorithm that merged closely related sequences to remove PCR and sequencing errors. V, D and J gene segments were assigned by aligning CDR3 sequences to IMGT reference sequences. For a sequence to be retained, at least a six-nucleotide match to both a V gene segment and a J gene segment was required. Rearrangements were classified as productive when the CDR3 lacked stop codons and remained in frame with V and J, and all other rearrangements were classified as non-productive. CDR3 was defined according to IMGT convention as the region running from the second conserved V-encoded cysteine to the conserved J-encoded phenylalanine. Sequences without an unambiguous match to a single V gene segment were excluded from the earlier analysis of approximately 600 of the donors. An earlier analysis of over 450 of the donors classified V segments as functional when productive rearrangements were above 56.7% and as segregating when the standard deviation between donors was above 5%. A statistical classification framework was developed to diagnose cytomegalovirus status using the catalog of TCR beta chain sequences. In a later analysis, V and J genes were assigned by comparing TCR nucleotide sequences against IMGT/GENE-DB human TR gene sequences. In a later analysis, CDR3 sequences and most-parsimonious VDJ recombination scenarios were assigned using the TCRdist pipeline. A later analysis defined each TCR beta chain by its CDR3 amino acid sequence plus V-gene family, and excluded reads lacking a unique V-gene family. As a way to deal with suspected cross-contamination and a sequencing artifact, a later analysis dropped roughly 620 nucleotide sequences that were highly shared and had low generation probability. A later analysis calculated a clonal expansion index for each public chain from normalized within-repertoire ranks of inferred template counts. In a later analysis, generation probabilities were computed with a VDJ recombination model fitted to out-of-frame rearrangements, and the resulting probabilities were checked against IGoR. A later analysis scored TCR-TCR, TCR-HLA and TCR-CMV co-occurrence with hypergeometric tests, applying a repertoire-size bias correction to TCR pairs. To estimate false discovery rates, a later analysis permuted the HLA or CMV assignments 20 times. In a later analysis, co-occurring TCRs were grouped using DBSCAN, and TCRdist sequence similarity was added for clustering within HLA-allele-positive subsets. Co-occurrence clustering excluded repertoires with fewer than 30,000 or more than 120,000 public chains, plus five with anomalous nucleotide sharing. TCRdb carries this immuneACCESS record with in-frame sequences only. Its versions omit some clonotypes, under half of them owing to an unresolved V gene in the studies checked, with the rest unexplained. The DNA was the basis for D and trimming; V, J and clone size are from that table. The sample includes some 240,000 clones, with about 93% observed a single time. 1.7% of the sample lies in the top ten.

The data originate from a study of cytomegalovirus exposure and HLA in healthy donors (dated by TCRdb to about 2017). As for the study more broadly: According to an earlier analysis of around 600 of the donors, about 179 million T cells yielded approximately 120 million unique TCR beta sequences and less than 300 Gb of sequence data. Roughly 300 gigabases of sequencing data and about 92 million unique TCR sequences made up an early release that covered 500 to 650 HLA-typed donors. Of the roughly 410 genotyped donors, roughly 76% were placed in the genetic ancestry cluster associated with self-reported Caucasian donors. The study aimed to test whether signatures of past pathogen exposure could be identified by cataloging public T cell receptors. Using immunosequencing, the study profiled T cell repertoires from 666 subjects and related those repertoires to cytomegalovirus serostatus. Besides the first cohort of roughly 700 subjects, a separate validation cohort made up of roughly 120 different subjects was used. To predict cytomegalovirus infection status, the study brought together high-throughput TCR immunosequencing, statistical association of individual TCRs with disease status, and machine learning. To study patterns of TCR occurrence, a later analysis re-analyzed previously published TCR beta repertoires from several hundred donors and added high-resolution HLA genotyping. Rather than using new phenotypic data, the later analysis identified candidate immune exposures from TCR beta sequences and from how often those sequences occurred across donors. An earlier analysis of about 600 of the donors used high-throughput TCR beta sequencing to judge whether each TCR beta V gene segment behaved as functional or pseudogenic. Donor age, sex, ethnicity and CMV serostatus were collected together with the repertoire data. In a later genetic analysis, genome-wide SNP genotypes for about 60% of the 666 donors were used, and that subset was treated as a discovery cohort. All discovery cohort repertoires had been generated using a single sequencing platform. HLA typing covered class I and class II loci at four-digit resolution. The number of typed donors differed by locus: about 620-640 for A, B, C, DRB1 and DQB1; 500 to 550 for DQA1; about 600 for DPA1; and some 450 for DPB1. Roughly 5 DR-DQ haplotypes were handled as single units for association and clustering, since linkage in the cohort was strong. On average, around 230,000 unique TCR beta nucleotide sequences were sequenced per donor among some 430 genotyped donors of the cohort, with roughly 18% of those sequences being non-productive. The paper as a whole reports these results and caveats: According to a later analysis, parvovirus B19, influenza, CMV and Epstein-Barr virus appeared linked to several top co-occurrence clusters. The cohort was sequenced for TCR beta chains only, and without alpha or paired-chain data the features that could be detected were limited. While some public TCRs were present in many individuals, most TCR sequences turned up only very rarely across donors. According to a later analysis, most CMV-associated TCR beta chains appeared to be HLA-restricted, and the HLA associations seemed to be driven largely by CMV exposure. Some 16 rarely observed V segments, including chromosome 9 orphons, were excluded from the earlier analysis of a few hundred of the donors because counts were too low. A total of fewer than 200 TCR beta chains were listed by the study as associated with cytomegalovirus. Because HLA typing was unavailable for some donors at each locus, only the typed subset was used in association tests. When HLA alleles, especially DR and DQ, strongly co-occurred, TCR associations were difficult to assign to individual alleles. Linkage disequilibrium might explain the correlated functional status among segregating V segments, but an unknown experimental factor could not be excluded. The authors suggested that the approach could potentially be generalized to other disease states and immunological phenotypes. In a later analysis, TCR association rates were found to vary across HLA loci, with the most associated TCRs seen for DRB1 alleles and the fewest for HLA-C alleles. In a later analysis, some 18,000 TCR beta sequences were associated with specific HLA alleles at a false discovery rate of 0.05. In vitro tests confirmed that a few of the cytomegalovirus-associated TCR beta chains recognize cytomegalovirus antigens. In a later analysis, HLA-associated TCR beta chains were found to be more clonally expanded and to have lower generation probabilities than equally common non-associated chains. In both the original and validation cohorts, the classifier was reported to diagnose cytomegalovirus status with high specificity and sensitivity. A group of highly shared sequence variants was considered likely to be a technical artifact of the sequencing pipeline. The presence/absence analyses assumed that sequencing depth was roughly uniform across donors, and that assumption may not be true. In an earlier analysis of over 550 of the donors, most TCR beta V segments were observed in productive rearrangements about 87% or about 30% of the time, broadly matching IMGT annotations. Immune exposure information for the cohort was limited to CMV serostatus. An association between a missense DCLRE1C variant and V-gene and J-gene trimming of TCR beta chains was found in a later genetic analysis and replicated in an independent cohort. A later genetic analysis reported fewer N-insertions in productive TCRs among donors in an Asian-associated ancestry cluster than the roughly 700-donor mean. Some IMGT-functional V segments, including TRBV6-2 and TRBV6-3, could not be distinguished by the 87-base-pair reads and were therefore excluded. A further reported finding was that TCR beta sequences accurately predicted the HLA-A and HLA-B alleles for most subjects in the first cohort.

The V end loses 4 bases and the J end loses 6 bases, and a stretch of 22 bases separates them. From the cysteine through the phenylalanine, the CDR3 covers 17 amino acids. Of all the DNA, just the CDR3 is kept, 51 bases in frame from base 1. The germline V gene (reference sequence) supplies CDR1 LNHDA and CDR2 SQIVND. Input material: PBMCs. The sequence links TRBV19 to TRBJ1-5; a weak D assignment points to TRBD1 (5 bases agree). The sequence derives from a girl between 2 and 10 years old in good health and CMV-seronegative. The DNA sequence follows: TGTGCCAGTAGTACCCTTATCTCCGGGGGTCTCGGTCAGCCCCAGCATTTT. The encoded protein is CASSTLISGGLGQPQHF.